These 5 T cell receptor beta chains were all obtained from the same sample, sequenced in a study of a mutant IDH1 vaccine in newly diagnosed glioma (dated by TCRdb to about 2021). For these receptors, no antigen is known. The sample's time point label, decoded: week 47, end of study. Every vaccine dose consisted of 300 ug of a 20-mer mutant IDH1 peptide in Montanide, administered subcutaneously together with topical imiquimod. Libraries were built with the immunoSEQ multiplex PCR assay. TCRdb's version of the immuneACCESS table is confined to in-frame rearrangements and falls short of the full clone set. An unresolved V gene accounts for under half of the shortfall where checked; the remainder is of unknown origin. A total of around 100,000 clones appear in this sample, roughly 86% of them only once. The top ten clonotypes cover over 0.6% of the sample. This specimen was PBMCs, taken from a glioma patient whose treatment included an IDH1 peptide vaccine. The receptors derive from a woman aged 45-60 years with glioma.

This chain joins TRBV5-1 and TRBJ2-1; perhaps D is TRBD1 or TRBD2 (6 bases each). Trimming took 5 bases from V and 0 from J, leaving 12 bases between them. CDR3 size: 15 residues. Germline values: CDR1 SGHRS, CDR2 YFSETQ. The CDR3 region is CASSPEGDSYNEQFF. The CDR3 bases are TGCGCCAGCAGTCCGGAGGGGGACTCCTACAATGAGCAGTTCTTC.

The genes are TRBV5-1 and TRBJ1-3; D is uncertain. Germline CDR1 SGHRS, CDR2 YFSETQ. Trimming left V 0 bases short and J 4 bases short, with 5 bases between. The CDR3 runs to 13 residues. The CDR3 sequence: CASSLGEGNTIYF. The CDR3 DNA is TGCGCCAGCAGCTTGGGGGAAGGAAACACCATATATTTT. The whole variable domain, filled in from reference TRBV5-1 and TRBJ1-3, reads KAGVTQTPRYLIKTRGQQVTLSCSPISGHRSVSWYQQTPGQGLQFLFEYFSETQRNKGNFPGRFSGRQFSNSRSEMNVSTLELGDSALYLCASSLGEGNTIYFGEGSWLTVV.

The chain carries TRBV15 and TRBJ2-5; D uncertain. Germline CDR1 is LNHNV and CDR2 is YYDKDF (reference sequence). Trimming removed 0 bases at V and 5 bases at J, with 7 bases between. There are 13 residues in the CDR3. For the CDR3, the DNA is TGTGCCACCAGCAGAGATGCGGAGGAGACCCAGTACTTC. The encoded protein is CATSRDAEETQYF.

J is TRBJ2-2 and V is TRBV9; TRBD2 matches 8 bases. CDR1 SGDLS and CDR2 YYNGEE come from the germline V gene. This CDR3 spans 15 amino acids. The J segment lost 3 bases and the V segment lost 4 bases, leaving 5 bases of the junction unmatched. The CDR3 nucleotides read TGTGCCAGCAGCCCAGGACTAGCCTACACCGGGGAGCTGTTTTTT. Protein product: CASSPGLAYTGELFF.

The chain links TRBV29-1 to TRBJ2-3; D may be TRBD1 (5 bases). V was pared by 1 base and J by 4 bases, with 12 bases between. Germline V gene lookup returns CDR1 SQVTM and CDR2 ANQGSEA. The CDR3 spans 14 residues. The CDR3 reads CSVEGLAGSDTQYF. CDR3 DNA: TGCAGCGTTGAAGGGTTAGCAGGGTCAGATACGCAGTATTTT.